Listed here are 23 T cell receptor beta chains from one sample, sequenced in a study of cytomegalovirus exposure and HLA in healthy donors. Primers included in the PCR were 60 Vbeta and 13 Jbeta primers. Only in-frame clones appear in the TCRdb table, and some are missing; sequencing was by immunoSEQ multiplex PCR. The repertoire holds around 150,000 clones, with 80% to 85% as singletons. What was sequenced was PBMCs. Every receptor here comes from a male donor in good health and CMV-seropositive.

The genes are TRBV5-6 and TRBJ2-3; D remains unclear. V dropped 0 bases and J dropped 0 bases, with 8 bases sitting between them. CDR3 length: 15 residues. CDR1 is SGHDT, CDR2 YYEEEE, per germline. The CDR3 DNA reads as TGTGCCAGCAGCTTGGAATACTCTAGCACAGATACGCAGTATTTT. The encoded protein is CASSLEYSSTDTQYF.

The chain couples TRBV7-2 to TRBJ2-5; D is unresolved. Germline V gene data show CDR1 as SGHTA and CDR2 as FQGNSA. The CDR3 totals 13 residues. V lost 4 bases, J lost 9 bases, and 15 bases lay in between. CDR3 sequence: CASSSTFSAAQYF. The CDR3 DNA is TGTGCCAGCAGCTCCACCTTTAGTGCGGCCCAGTACTTC.

The chain carries TRBV6-5 and TRBJ2-3; D is ambiguous. The CDR3 contains 13 residues. V was cut by 5 bases and J by 5 bases, with 11 bases left in between. Germline assignment: CDR1 MNHEY and CDR2 SVGAGI. CDR3 bases: TGTGCCAGCAGTGAAGAACGGTTAGATACGCAGTATTTT. Translation: CASSEERLDTQYF.

This chain links TRBV9 with TRBJ2-2, with TRBD1 matching 9 bases. The CDR3 length is 16 residues. V shed 4 bases, J shed 4 bases, and the junction held 8 bases outside the gene matches. The germline V gene has CDR1 SGDLS and CDR2 YYNGEE. Here the CDR3 DNA reads TGTGCCAGCAGCCCCCCCGGGACAGGGCCCACCGGGGAGCTGTTTTTT. Translating it yields CASSPPGTGPTGELFF. Combining the CDR3 with reference TRBV9 and TRBJ2-2 gives the whole variable domain DSGVTQTPKHLITATGQRVTLRCSPRSGDLSVYWYQQSLDQGLQFLIQYYNGEERAKGNILERFSAQQFPDLHSELNLSSLELGDSALYFCASSPPGTGPTGELFFGEGSRLTVL.

This chain connects TRBV6-5 to TRBJ1-3, with unresolved D. In germline, CDR1 is MNHEY, CDR2 SVGAGI. Trimming stripped 5 bases from V and 0 bases from J, with 8 bases between. The CDR3 spans 14 residues. For the CDR3, the DNA is TGTGCCAGCAGTCAAACGGGCTCTGGAAACACCATATATTTT. It yields the protein CASSQTGSGNTIYF.

This chain links TRBV12-2 with TRBJ2-5; the DNA was not used to check the table's D call, TRBD2. TRBV12-2 is given as a pseudogene. The CDR3 is 17 amino acids. This chain's CDR3 is CASRLATKRGGQETQYF. The CDR3 DNA reads TGTGCAAGTCGCTTAGCCACCAAGCGGGGGGGCCAAGAGACCCAGTACTTC.

This clone was counted a single time. The J gene is TRBJ1-2, the V gene TRBV14; no definite D call. Between the trimmed V and J ends, which lost 8 bases and 8 bases, there was a span of 18 bases. The CDR3 is 13 amino acids. CDR1 is SGHDN and CDR2 is FVKESK in the germline V gene. CDR3 protein: CASGPTWPGGYTF. CDR3 nucleotides: TGTGCCAGCGGCCCGACGTGGCCGGGAGGCTACACCTTC.

This chain connects TRBV2 to TRBJ2-3, with D unclear. V was pared by 6 bases and J by 4 bases, with 17 bases between. CDR3 length equals 15 residues. CDR1 SNHLY and CDR2 FYNNEI come from the germline V gene. CDR3 bases: TGTGCCAGCAGCCGGAGCCCAAAACCGGCAGATACGCAGTATTTT. It translates to CASSRSPKPADTQYF.

The genes are TRBV5-6 and TRBJ1-2; possibly TRBD1 for D (5 bases). The V and J ends lost 4 bases and 5 bases respectively, with 15 bases between them. From germline, CDR1 is SGHDT and CDR2 YYEEEE. The CDR3 consists of 14 residues. CDR3 DNA: TGTGCCAGCAGCCCTCAACAGGACCCTTATGGCTACACCTTC. Amino acid sequence: CASSPQQDPYGYTF.

The CDR3: CASSLLPGQGGQPQHF. The DNA of the CDR3 is TGTGCCAGCAGCTTACTTCCGGGACAGGGGGGACAGCCCCAGCATTTT. The chain is built from TRBV5-5 and TRBJ1-5, with 11 bases aligning to TRBD1. Germline V gives CDR1 SGHKS, CDR2 YYEKEE (reference sequence). This CDR3 comprises 16 residues. J gave up 7 bases and V 2 bases, and 8 bases lay outside the gene matches.

The chain couples TRBV19 to TRBJ1-1; D gene uncertain. V lost 4 bases and J lost 0, with 9 bases in between. The germline V gene encodes CDR1 LNHDA and CDR2 SQIVND (reference sequence). CDR3 size: 14 residues. This chain's CDR3 is CASSRQMMNTEAFF. The CDR3 DNA is TGTGCCAGTAGTAGGCAGATGATGAACACTGAAGCTTTCTTT.

J is TRBJ1-2 and V is TRBV25-1, with TRBD1 identical over 7 bases. Germline V lookup: CDR1 MGHDK, CDR2 SYGVNS. The ends lost 3 bases at V and 4 bases at J; junction bases unmatched: 11. There are 16 residues in the CDR3. The CDR3 region has the DNA TGTGCCAGCAGTGAGGCCGGGACAGAGGCCCGCTATGGCTACACCTTC. Protein: CASSEAGTEARYGYTF.

This clone was observed a single time. J is TRBJ1-2 and V is TRBV15; D is uncertain. V gave up 0 bases and J gave up 5 bases, with 10 bases separating them. Germline lookup yields CDR1 LNHNV and CDR2 YYDKDF (reference sequence). CDR3 length equals 14 residues. This chain's CDR3 is CATSRDPAAYGYTF. CDR3 in DNA: TGTGCCACCAGCAGAGACCCGGCAGCGTATGGCTACACCTTC.

The V and J genes are TRBV2 and TRBJ2-3, with D possibly being TRBD2 (6 bases). In germline, CDR1 is SNHLY, CDR2 FYNNEI. Trimming stripped 4 bases from V and 3 bases from J, with 8 bases between. The CDR3 runs to 13 residues. In DNA form, the CDR3 reads TGTGCCAGCAGTGGGGGACTGACAGATACGCAGTATTTT. This gives the protein CASSGGLTDTQYF.

This clone came up once. The rearrangement joins TRBV7-2 to TRBJ2-1; the match to TRBD2 covers 13 bases. After removal of 4 bases from V and 13 bases from J, the junction contained 7 bases not matched to a gene. CDR1 is SGHTA and CDR2 is FQGNSA in the germline V gene. CDR3 size: 14 residues. CDR3 DNA: TGTGCCAGCAGCTCCGGACTAGCGGGGGCTTCACAGTTCTTC. Translation: CASSSGLAGASQFF.

This chain connects TRBV6-5 to TRBJ2-3, with TRBD1 matching over 7 bases. V dropped 1 base and J dropped 3; count of bases not matched to a gene: 1. CDR1 is MNHEY and CDR2 is SVGAGI in the germline V gene. This CDR3 is 14 amino acids long. CDR3 region: CASSYLGQTDTQYF. CDR3 sequence (DNA): TGTGCCAGCAGTTACTTGGGACAGACAGATACGCAGTATTTT.

This clone has more than one count but fewer than ten. This chain links TRBV30 with TRBJ2-4, with D unclear. Looked up from germline, CDR1 is GTSNPN and CDR2 is SVGIG (reference sequence). The CDR3 has 12 amino acids. V was pared by 3 bases and J by 0 bases, with 3 bases between. The CDR3: CAWRAAKNIQYF. CDR3 coding DNA: TGTGCCTGGAGGGCAGCCAAAAACATTCAGTACTTC. The variable domain in full, with the rest retrieved from reference TRBV30 and TRBJ2-4, is SQTIHQWPATLVQPVGSPLSLECTVEGTSNPNLYWYRQAAGRGLQLLFYSVGIGQISSEVPQNLSASRPQDRQFILSSKKLLLSDSGFYLCAWRAAKNIQYFGAGTRLSVL.

This chain joins TRBV5-1 and TRBJ2-3; tentatively, D is TRBD1 (6 bases). CDR3 length equals 15 residues. Between the trimmed V and J ends, which lost 0 bases and 1 base, there was a span of 9 bases. Germline V CDR1 and CDR2: SGHRS, YFSETQ. The CDR3 nucleotides read TGCGCCAGCAGCTTGGGACAGGCGGGCACAGATACGCAGTATTTT. It specifies CASSLGQAGTDTQYF.

This clone showed up just a few times. The rearrangement joins TRBV4-3 to TRBJ2-3; TRBD2 aligns across 8 bases. Germline-derived CDR1 and CDR2 are LGHNA and YSLEER. The ends lost 2 bases at V and 4 bases at J; junction bases unmatched: 8. The CDR3 has 16 amino acids. The CDR3 sequence: CASSQNGAGGADTQYF. DNA for the CDR3: TGCGCCAGCAGCCAAAACGGTGCGGGGGGTGCAGATACGCAGTATTTT.

V gene TRBV30 combines with J gene TRBJ2-5; TRBD1 might be the D (6 bases). Near its end, the DNA agrees better with TRBJ2-7, so the J call may be wrong. Germline loops: CDR1 GTSNPN, CDR2 SVGIG (reference sequence). This CDR3 is 13 amino acids long. DNA for the CDR3: TGTGCCTGGAGTGTAGGGTTAGGGGGCGAGCAGTACTTC. Translating gives CAWSVGLGGEQYF.

Only a few counts were recorded for this clone. The germline gene is not matched at one end of the junction; a read error may be the cause. This rearrangement joins TRBV10-3 to TRBJ2-7; D ambiguous. The CDR3 spans 11 residues. Germline-derived CDR1 and CDR2 are ENHRY and SYGVKD. The CDR3 loop is CAISELYGQYF. CDR3 nucleotides: TGTGCCATCAGTGAACTCTACGGGCAGTACTTC.

The sample holds one count of this clone. This sequence joins TRBV25-1 and TRBJ2-2; the match to TRBD2 covers 9 bases. Germline V gives CDR1 MGHDK, CDR2 SYGVNS. V trimming: 6 bases; J trimming: 6 bases; junction bases outside the gene matches: 5. CDR3 length: 14 residues. As DNA, the CDR3 is TGTGCCAGCAGATCCTCTAGCGGGGCCGGGGAGCTGTTTTTT. Residues: CASRSSSGAGELFF.

The rearrangement uses TRBV29-1 and TRBJ1-2; 7 bases map to TRBD1. The CDR3 consists of 13 residues. With 4 bases clipped from V and 5 bases from J, the junction kept 7 bases outside the gene matches. CDR1 and CDR2 (germline): SQVTM, ANQGSEA. Here the CDR3 DNA reads TGCAGCGTTGTAGGGACAGACCCTTATGGCTACACCTTC. Its protein is CSVVGTDPYGYTF.